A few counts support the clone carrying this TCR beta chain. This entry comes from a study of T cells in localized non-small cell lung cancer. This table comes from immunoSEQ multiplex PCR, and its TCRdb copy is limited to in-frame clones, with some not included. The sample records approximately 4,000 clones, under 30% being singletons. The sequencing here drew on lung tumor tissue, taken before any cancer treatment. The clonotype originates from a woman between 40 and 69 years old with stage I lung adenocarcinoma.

CDR3 region: CASIGTSGMYEQYF. CDR3 DNA sequence: TGTGCCAGCATTGGGACTAGCGGGATGTACGAGCAGTACTTC. This chain links TRBV6-8 with TRBJ2-7, with 13 bases identical to TRBD2. After removal of 7 bases from V and 4 bases from J, the junction contained 4 bases not matched to a gene. This CDR3 contains 14 residues. From germline, CDR1 is MNHGY and CDR2 SAAAGT.